This T cell receptor beta chain was identified in a study of shared clonotypes between healthy human individuals. Sequenced by immunoSEQ multiplex PCR; TCRdb stores in-frame clones only, minus some. The table shows nearly 1,000,000 clones, with 70% to 85% occurring only once. Findings and limits, study-wide: Represented diversity (both genetic and exposure-history) was limited by the small number of donors.

With regard to this clone: Its matching antigen is unknown.

The trim removed 8 bases at V and 2 bases at J, leaving 7 bases unmatched. Germline lookup yields CDR1 LNHDA and CDR2 SQIVND (reference sequence). The CDR3 runs 14 residues. The V call is TRBV19, the J call TRBJ1-2; TRBD1 agrees at 8 bases. The sample taken for sequencing was memory CD4+ T cells sorted from blood. Subset specified: CD45RA-negative fraction. The receptor was isolated from a man between 18 and 29 years old in good health. The CDR3 is CASGGAGGNYGYTF. The DNA of the CDR3 is TGTGCCAGTGGAGGTGCAGGGGGCAACTATGGCTACACCTTC.